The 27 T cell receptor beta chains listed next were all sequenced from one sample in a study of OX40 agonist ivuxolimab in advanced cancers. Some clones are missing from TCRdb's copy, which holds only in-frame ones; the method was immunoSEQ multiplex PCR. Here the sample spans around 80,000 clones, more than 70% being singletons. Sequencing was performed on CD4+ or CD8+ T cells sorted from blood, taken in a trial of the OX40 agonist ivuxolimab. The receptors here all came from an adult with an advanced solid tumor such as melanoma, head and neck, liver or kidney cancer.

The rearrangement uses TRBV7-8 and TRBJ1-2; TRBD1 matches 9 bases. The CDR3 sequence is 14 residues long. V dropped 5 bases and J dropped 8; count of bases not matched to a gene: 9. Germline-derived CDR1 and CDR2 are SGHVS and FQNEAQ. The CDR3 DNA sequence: TGTGCCAGCAGCGGCCTGACAGGGGGAGAAGGCTACACCTTC. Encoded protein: CASSGLTGGEGYTF.

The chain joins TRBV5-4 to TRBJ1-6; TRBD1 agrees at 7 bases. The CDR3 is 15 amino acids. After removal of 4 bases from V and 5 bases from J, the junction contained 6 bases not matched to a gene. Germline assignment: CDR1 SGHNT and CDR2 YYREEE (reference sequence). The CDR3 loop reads CASSPPTGHNSPLHF. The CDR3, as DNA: TGTGCCAGCAGCCCACCGACAGGGCATAATTCACCCCTCCACTTT.

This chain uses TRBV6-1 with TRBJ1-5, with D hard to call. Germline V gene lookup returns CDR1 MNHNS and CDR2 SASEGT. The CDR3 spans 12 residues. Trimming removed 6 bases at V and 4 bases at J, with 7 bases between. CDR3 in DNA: TGTGCCAGCAGGGGAGGAAATCAGCCCCAGCATTTT. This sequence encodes CASRGGNQPQHF.

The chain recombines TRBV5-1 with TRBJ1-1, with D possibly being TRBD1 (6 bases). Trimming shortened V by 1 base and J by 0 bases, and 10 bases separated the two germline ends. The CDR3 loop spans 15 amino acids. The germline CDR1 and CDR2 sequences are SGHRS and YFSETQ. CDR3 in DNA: TGCGCCAGCAGCTTGATAGGACAGTTGAACACTGAAGCTTTCTTT. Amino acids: CASSLIGQLNTEAFF.

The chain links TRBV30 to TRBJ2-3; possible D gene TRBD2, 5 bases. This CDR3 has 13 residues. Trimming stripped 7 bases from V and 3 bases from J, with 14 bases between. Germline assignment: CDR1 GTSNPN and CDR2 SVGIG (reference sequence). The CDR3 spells CALTPPGTDTQYF. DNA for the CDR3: TGTGCCTTAACACCGCCGGGAACAGATACGCAGTATTTT.

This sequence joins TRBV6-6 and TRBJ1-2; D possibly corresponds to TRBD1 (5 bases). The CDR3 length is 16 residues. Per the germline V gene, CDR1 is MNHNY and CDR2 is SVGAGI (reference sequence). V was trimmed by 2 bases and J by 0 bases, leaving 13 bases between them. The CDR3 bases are TGTGCCAGCAGTTACAGGGGAGGTTCATCTAACTATGGCTACACCTTC. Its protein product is CASSYRGGSSNYGYTF.

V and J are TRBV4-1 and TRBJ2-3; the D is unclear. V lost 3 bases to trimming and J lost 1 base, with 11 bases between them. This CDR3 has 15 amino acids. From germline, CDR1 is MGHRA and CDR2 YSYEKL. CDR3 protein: CASSQGRAGTDTQYF. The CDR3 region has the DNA TGCGCCAGCAGCCAGGGAAGGGCAGGCACAGATACGCAGTATTTT.

Here the CDR3 reads CAWSNIRTYGYTF. The CDR3 DNA reads as TGTGCCTGGAGTAACATCAGAACCTATGGCTACACCTTC. This chain joins TRBV30 and TRBJ1-2; D remains unclear. This CDR3 is built from 13 residues. Germline V gene data show CDR1 as GTSNPN and CDR2 as SVGIG (reference sequence). Trimming removed 2 bases from V and 4 bases from J, with 11 bases in between.

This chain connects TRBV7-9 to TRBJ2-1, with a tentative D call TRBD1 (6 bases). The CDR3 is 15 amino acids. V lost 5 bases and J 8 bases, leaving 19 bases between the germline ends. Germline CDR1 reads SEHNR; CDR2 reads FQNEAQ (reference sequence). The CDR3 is CASSPGDFVYDEQFF. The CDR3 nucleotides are TGTGCCAGCAGCCCAGGGGATTTCGTGTACGATGAGCAGTTCTTC.

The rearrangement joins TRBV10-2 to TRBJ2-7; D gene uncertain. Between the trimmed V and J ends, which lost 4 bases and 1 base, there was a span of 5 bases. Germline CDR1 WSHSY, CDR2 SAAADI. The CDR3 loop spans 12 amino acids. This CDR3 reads CASSAKSYEQYF. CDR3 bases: TGCGCCAGCAGTGCGAAGTCCTACGAGCAGTACTTC.

CDR3 nucleotide sequence: TGTGCCATCAGTGAGTCAACGGCCGCCGGGGAGCTGTTTTTT. This encodes CAISESTAAGELFF. The chain carries TRBV10-3 and TRBJ2-2; D uncertain. CDR1 and CDR2 (germline): ENHRY, SYGVKD. The CDR3 has 14 residues. V shed 0 bases and J shed 6 bases, with 8 bases lying between them.

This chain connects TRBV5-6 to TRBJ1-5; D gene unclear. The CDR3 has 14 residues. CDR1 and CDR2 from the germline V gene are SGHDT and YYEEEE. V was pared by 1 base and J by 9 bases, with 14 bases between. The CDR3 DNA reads TGTGCCAGCAGCTTGTGGGCAAACCTCGGGCCCCAGCATTTT. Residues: CASSLWANLGPQHF.

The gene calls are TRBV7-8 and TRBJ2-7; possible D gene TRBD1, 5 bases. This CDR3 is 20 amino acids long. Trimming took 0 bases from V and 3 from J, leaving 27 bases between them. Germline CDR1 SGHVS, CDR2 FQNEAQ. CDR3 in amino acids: CASSLAKDKVSFPQNYEQYF. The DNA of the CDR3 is TGTGCCAGCAGCTTAGCTAAGGACAAAGTTAGTTTCCCCCAAAACTACGAGCAGTACTTC.

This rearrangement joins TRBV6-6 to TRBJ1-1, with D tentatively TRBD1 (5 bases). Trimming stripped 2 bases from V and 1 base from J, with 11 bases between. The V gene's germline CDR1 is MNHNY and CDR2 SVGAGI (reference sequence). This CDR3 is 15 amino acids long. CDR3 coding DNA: TGTGCCAGCAGTTACGGTCCGGACAAGAACACTGAAGCTTTCTTT. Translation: CASSYGPDKNTEAFF.

Here the CDR3 reads CASSGQPNQPQHF. The CDR3 DNA sequence: TGTGCCAGCAGCGGACAGCCCAATCAGCCCCAGCATTTT. The chain uses TRBV9 and TRBJ1-5; D possibly corresponds to TRBD1 (5 bases). CDR3 length: 13 residues. Looked up from germline, CDR1 is SGDLS and CDR2 is YYNGEE. V lost 3 bases to trimming and J lost 3 bases, with 7 bases between them.

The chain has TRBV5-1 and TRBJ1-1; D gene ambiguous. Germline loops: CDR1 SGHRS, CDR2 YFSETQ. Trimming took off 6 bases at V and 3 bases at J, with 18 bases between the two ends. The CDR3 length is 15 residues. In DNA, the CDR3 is TGCGCCAGCACCTTTCAGACGGGAAGATACACTGAAGCTTTCTTT. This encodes CASTFQTGRYTEAFF.

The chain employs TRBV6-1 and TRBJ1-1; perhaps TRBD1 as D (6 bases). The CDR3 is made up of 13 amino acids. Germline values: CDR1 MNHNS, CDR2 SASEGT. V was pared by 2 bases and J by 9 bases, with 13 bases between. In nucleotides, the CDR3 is TGTGCCAGCAGTGAACGGGACACCGGGAAAGCTTTCTTT. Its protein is CASSERDTGKAFF.

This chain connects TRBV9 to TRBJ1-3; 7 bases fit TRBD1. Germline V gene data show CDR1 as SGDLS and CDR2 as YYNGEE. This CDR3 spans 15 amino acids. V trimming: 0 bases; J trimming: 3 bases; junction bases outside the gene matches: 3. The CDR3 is CASSVDDRVGNTIYF. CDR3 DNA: TGTGCCAGCAGCGTAGACGACAGGGTTGGAAACACCATATATTTT.

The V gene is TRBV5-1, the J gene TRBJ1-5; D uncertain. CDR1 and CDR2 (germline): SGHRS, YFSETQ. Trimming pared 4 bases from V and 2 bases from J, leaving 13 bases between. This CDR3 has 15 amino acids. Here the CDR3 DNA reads TGCGCCAGCAGCACCACCGGAGGCGGCAATCAGCCCCAGCATTTT. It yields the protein CASSTTGGGNQPQHF.

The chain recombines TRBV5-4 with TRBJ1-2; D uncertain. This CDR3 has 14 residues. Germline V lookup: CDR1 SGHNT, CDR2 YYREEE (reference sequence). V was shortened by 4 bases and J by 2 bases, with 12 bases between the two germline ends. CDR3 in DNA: TGTGCCAGCAGCCGCTACACGAGGAACTATGGCTACACCTTC. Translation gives CASSRYTRNYGYTF.

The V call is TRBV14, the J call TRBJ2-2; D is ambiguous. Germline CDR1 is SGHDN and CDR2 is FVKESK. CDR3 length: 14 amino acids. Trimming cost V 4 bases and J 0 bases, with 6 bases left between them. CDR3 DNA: TGTGCCAGCAGCCGAACAGCGAACACCGGGGAGCTGTTTTTT. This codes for CASSRTANTGELFF. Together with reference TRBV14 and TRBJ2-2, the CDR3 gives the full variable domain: EAGVTQFPSHSVIEKGQTVTLRCDPISGHDNLYWYRRVMGKEIKFLLHFVKESKQDESGMPNNRFLAERTGGTYSTLKVQPAELEDSGVYFCASSRTANTGELFFGEGSRLTVL.

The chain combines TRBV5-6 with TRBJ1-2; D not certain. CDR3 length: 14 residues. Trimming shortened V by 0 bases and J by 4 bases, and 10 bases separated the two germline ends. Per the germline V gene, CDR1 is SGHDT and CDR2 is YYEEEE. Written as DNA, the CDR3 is TGTGCCAGCAGCTTGGCTCGTCAGTCCTATGGCTACACCTTC. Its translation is CASSLARQSYGYTF.

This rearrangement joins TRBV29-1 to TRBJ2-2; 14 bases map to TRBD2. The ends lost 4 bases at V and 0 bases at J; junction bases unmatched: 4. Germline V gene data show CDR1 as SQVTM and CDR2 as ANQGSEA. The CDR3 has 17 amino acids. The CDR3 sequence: CSVGLAGGFANTGELFF. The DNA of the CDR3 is TGCAGCGTTGGACTAGCGGGAGGGTTCGCGAACACCGGGGAGCTGTTTTTT.

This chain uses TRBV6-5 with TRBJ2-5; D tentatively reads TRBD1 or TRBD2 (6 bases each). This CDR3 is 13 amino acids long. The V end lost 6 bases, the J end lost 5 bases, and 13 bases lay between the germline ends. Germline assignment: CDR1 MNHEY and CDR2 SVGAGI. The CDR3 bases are TGTGCCAGCAGCCGGGGGCCGTCGGAGACCCAGTACTTC. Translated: CASSRGPSETQYF.

The CDR3 sequence: CAWSSPGTGGHQHF. The CDR3 DNA sequence: TGTGCCTGGAGTTCCCCGGGGACAGGGGGCCACCAGCATTTT. V gene TRBV30 combines with J gene TRBJ1-5; 12 bases agree with TRBD1. Germline CDR1 reads GTSNPN; CDR2 reads SVGIG (reference sequence). The CDR3 contains 14 residues. The V gene end was trimmed by 2 bases and the J gene end by 12 bases; junction bases not matched to a gene: 8.

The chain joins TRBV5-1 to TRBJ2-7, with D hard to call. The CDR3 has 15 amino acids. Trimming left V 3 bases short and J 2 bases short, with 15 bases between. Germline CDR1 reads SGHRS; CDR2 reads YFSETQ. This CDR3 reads CASSSYLSKTYEQYF. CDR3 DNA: TGCGCCAGCAGCTCCTACCTTTCCAAGACCTACGAGCAGTACTTC.

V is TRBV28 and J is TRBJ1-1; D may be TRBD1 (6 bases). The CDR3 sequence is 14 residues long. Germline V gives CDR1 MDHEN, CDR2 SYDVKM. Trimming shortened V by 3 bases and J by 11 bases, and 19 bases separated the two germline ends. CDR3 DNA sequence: TGTGCCAGCAGTTTCGGGGGGCAGGTCGGTTCGGCTTTCTTT. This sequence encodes CASSFGGQVGSAFF.